The present TCR beta chain was sequenced within a study of blood T cell repertoires in COVID-19 (dated by TCRdb to about 2020). General notes on the study: Collaborator samples came from the United States, Italy and Spain and covered acute and convalescent phases of COVID-19. The repertoires were released in a freely available public database meant as a resource for research on the immune response to SARS-CoV-2. Samples came from the ongoing ImmuneRACE study (first 160 participants) plus 1,254 subjects from 6 global collaborators. Where HLA class I and class II types were available, the types were taken from metadata supplied by the sample provider, not from assay-based typing. The material from the prospective study consisted of cDNA or gDNA derived from T cells, B-cell-depleted T cells, or PBMCs. Deeply sampled blood TCRbeta repertoires from subjects exposed to, actively infected with, or recovered from COVID-19 were included in the dataset. A de-identified subject ID, COVID-19 status, age in years and sex were almost always included in the sample metadata.

This clone has a count of ten or more. This receptor's antigen is unknown. Nothing much larger sits one base from this clone, and base qualities are not available. TCRbeta CDR3 regions were amplified from genomic DNA by means of the immunoSEQ Assay, a bias-controlled multiplex PCR. Per the source publication's procedure: The number of nucleated cells in each sample was estimated by amplification of reference gene primers within the assay. To quantify the absolute abundance of each unique TCRbeta CDR3 rearrangement, sequence reads were collapsed and filtered. For each sample, productive Simpson clonality was calculated as the square root of Simpson's diversity index over productive rearrangements. This immuneACCESS table, as held by TCRdb, lists in-frame sequences with V and J called but not all clones. Of the missing ones, under half trace to an unresolved V gene in checked studies; the others have no known cause. Clone size and V and J calls were adopted from that table, with D and trimming inferred from the DNA. The sample data list roughly 220,000 clones, and around four fifths of these were observed just once. The ten largest clonotypes hold about 5.1% of the sample.

Another Seattle source contributed samples from volunteer blood donors who had recovered from COVID-19. Whole blood was collected in K2EDTA tubes by collaborating institutions according to the institutions' own protocols. For TCRbeta analysis, collaborator samples were shipped as frozen whole blood, as isolated PBMCs, or as DNA extracted from either sample type. What the study reported, not specific to this receptor: The amount of clinical and demographic metadata varied by source and participant and was provided uncurated.

The TCR sequence derives from a woman aged 55-70 years who had recovered from COVID-19. Material for sequencing was peripheral blood.

The nucleotide sequence reads TGCAGTGCTAGTGAGTCTAGCAAGGATACGCAGTATTTT. Its amino acids are CSASESSKDTQYF. Recombination linked TRBV20-1 to TRBJ2-3; D gene: possibly TRBD2, on 5 matching bases. Taken from cysteine to phenylalanine, the CDR3 has 13 residues. Only the CDR3 DNA stays, 39 bases, in frame from base 1. As encoded in the germline V gene (reference sequence), CDR1 is DFQATT while CDR2 is SNEGSKA. Relative to germline, V is 3 bases shorter and J is 6 bases shorter, with 13 bases between their ends.